A single T cell receptor beta chain is shown here with its context. Its antigen is unidentified. This specimen comes from a study of cytomegalovirus exposure and HLA in healthy donors. Study-level points and caveats: Later genetic work tied a missense DCLRE1C variant to beta-chain V and J trimming. Likely technical artifact: a cluster of highly shared sequence variants.

The primer mix had 60 Vbeta and 13 Jbeta primers. As processed by the authors: About 11 million of the 80 million or so unique TCR beta chains counted in a later analysis were shared. The repertoire was sequenced with immunoSEQ multiplex PCR; TCRdb's copy has only in-frame clones and lacks some. V and J calls and clone size are copied from that table; D and trimming were computed from the DNA. The sample has around 90,000 clones, roughly 84% seen once; the top ten hold 2.7%. Trimming at V came to 3 bases and at J to 4 bases, leaving 5 bases not matched to a gene. Germline CDR1 and CDR2: MNHEY and SVGAGI. The CDR3 runs to 14 residues.

The clonotype comes from a man aged 30 to 45 in good health and CMV-seronegative. The rearrangement uses TRBV6-5 and TRBJ1-2; 7 bases agree with TRBD1. Sequencing was performed on PBMCs. The CDR3 DNA reads as TGTGCCAGCAGTTATGGGGGACAGCTCTATGGCTACACCTTC. It specifies CASSYGGQLYGYTF.